The clone carrying this T cell receptor (beta chain) was recorded only once. At one end, the junction sequence differs from germline, possibly due to a read error. The CDR3 length is 14 residues. Germline CDR1 SGHTA, CDR2 FQGNSA. Libraries were prepared by immunoSEQ multiplex PCR; TCRdb keeps only in-frame clonotypes and omits some of them. The repertoire consists of fewer than 300,000 clones, with around 82% occurring once and the leading ten covering 8% to 9.5%. This record belongs to a study of blood T cell repertoires in COVID-19. The clonotype originates from a woman aged 45-59 years who had recovered from COVID-19. The chain uses TRBV7-2 and TRBJ2-7; D unresolved. The sequencing sample was made of peripheral blood. The CDR3 is CASSLNSEIHNRRF. The DNA of the CDR3 is TGTGCCAGCAGCTTGAATTCGGAGATCCACAATCGCCGCTTC.